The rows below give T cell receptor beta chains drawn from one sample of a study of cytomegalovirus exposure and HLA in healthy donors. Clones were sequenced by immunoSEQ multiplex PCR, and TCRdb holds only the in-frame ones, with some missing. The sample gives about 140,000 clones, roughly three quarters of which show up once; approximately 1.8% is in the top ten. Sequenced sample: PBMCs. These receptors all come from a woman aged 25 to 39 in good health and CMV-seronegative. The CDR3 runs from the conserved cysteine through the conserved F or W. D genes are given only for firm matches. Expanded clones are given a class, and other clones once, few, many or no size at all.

CASSSTVTGELFF TGCGCCAGCAGCTCGACAGTCACCGGGGAGCTGTTTTTT - TRBV5-1 - TRBJ2-2
CASSVGLAGNTGELFF TGTGCCAGCAGTGTTGGACTAGCGGGGAACACCGGGGAGCTGTTTTTT - TRBV28 TRBD2 TRBJ2-2
CASSRAGGTYNEQFF TGTGCCAGTAGTAGAGCGGGAGGAACCTACAATGAGCAGTTCTTC - TRBV19 TRBD2 TRBJ2-1
CASSKGLGGCTDTQYF TGTGCCAGCAGCAAAGGTCTAGGTGGCTGCACAGATACGCAGTATTTT few TRBV21-1 - TRBJ2-3
CAWSAGQGETDTQYF TGTGCCTGGAGTGCGGGGCAGGGGGAAACAGATACGCAGTATTTT few TRBV30 TRBD1 TRBJ2-3
CASSIAYEQYF TGTGCCAGCAGTATCGCCTACGAGCAGTACTTC - TRBV2 - TRBJ2-7
CASSQGSGRETQYF TGTGCCAGCAGCCAAGGGAGCGGTAGAGAGACCCAGTACTTC - TRBV2 - TRBJ2-5
CASSGGQTNEKLFF TGCGCCAGCAGCGGTGGACAGACGAATGAAAAACTGTTTTTT - TRBV5-1 - TRBJ1-4
CASSPRTSTDTQYF TGTGCCAGCAGCCCCCGGACTAGCACAGATACGCAGTATTTT - TRBV9 - TRBJ2-3
CASSGGGSTEAFF TGTGCCAGCAGCGGGGGGGGGAGCACTGAAGCTTTCTTT - TRBV9 - TRBJ1-1
CASSIHGENYGYTF TGTGCCAGTAGTATTCACGGGGAGAACTATGGCTACACCTTC - TRBV19 - TRBJ1-2
CSVESGGQPQHF TGCAGCGTTGAGTCAGGAGGTCAGCCCCAGCATTTT - TRBV29-1 - TRBJ1-5
CAWSVQQDTYEQYF TGTGCCTGGAGTGTCCAACAGGATACCTACGAGCAGTACTTC once TRBV30 - TRBJ2-7
CASSRTGEGNQPQHF TGTGCCAGTAGCAGGACAGGGGAGGGCAATCAGCCCCAGCATTTT - TRBV19 TRBD1 TRBJ1-5
CSSSPGEGETQYF TGTTCCAGCAGCCCGGGGGAGGGAGAGACCCAGTACTTC - TRBV7-9 TRBD2 TRBJ2-5
CASSAQSLGSSYNEQFF TGTGCCAGTAGTGCCCAATCACTGGGGAGCTCCTACAATGAGCAGTTCTTC - TRBV19 - TRBJ2-1
CASDPFQINTEAFF TGTGCCAGCGATCCCTTCCAGATAAACACTGAAGCTTTCTTT - TRBV7-9 - TRBJ1-1
CASSISSGEETQYF TGTGCCAGCAGTATTTCTAGCGGAGAAGAGACCCAGTACTTC - TRBV6-1 TRBD2 TRBJ2-5